The present T cell receptor beta chain was sequenced within a study of CD8 T cells in ankylosing spondylitis (dated 2017 in TCRdb). Regarding the research as a whole: To find TCR variants linked to disease, the study profiled T cell receptor beta repertoires in ankylosing spondylitis patients and healthy donors. The full study cohort was made up of 25 to 30 ankylosing spondylitis patients and 108 healthy donors. Peripheral blood was sampled, and synovial fluid was also collected from ankylosing spondylitis patients.

This clonotype has a single count. Its binding antigen is unknown. Qualities for individual bases were not recorded, and no much larger clone is one base off. Just one read gives weak support. What the study reported, not specific to this receptor: Blood from ankylosing spondylitis patients appeared to be characterized by a TCR beta motif made up of fewer than ten highly homologous amino acid variants. A CD8+ phenotype was shown by the disease-linked clones, which were found at relatively low frequencies in peripheral blood. The disease-linked clones were reported as significantly enriched in matched synovial fluid samples from ankylosing spondylitis patients. Some motif variants had previously been reported in the synovial fluid and blood of reactive arthritis patients, which suggests shared mechanisms of disease initiation.

Sequenced using an Illumina HiSeq 2500. Quantitative 5'-RACE with molecular barcodes was used to prepare TCR beta libraries. The source study handled its data this way. A new computational method based on a probabilistic model of VDJ rearrangement was used to identify disease-linked TCR variants. TCRdb reanalyzed the raw reads on its own, using fastp at Q25 for trimming and MiXCR for clone calling, and kept in-frame beta chains. Every entry covers one CDR3 protein and lists the most common genes and DNA from its rows. The authors' filters were not applied to this entry. Present in this sample are 220,000 or so distinct CDR3 sequences, 15% to 20% of which were seen just once. The ten largest make up more than 40% of the sample. The germline V gene (reference sequence) sets CDR1 to MNHEY and CDR2 to SMNVEV. Relative to germline, V is missing 1 base and J is missing 4 bases, with 7 bases of the junction outside any gene match. The CDR3 numbers 16 residues from cysteine through phenylalanine. Solely the CDR3 DNA is kept, with 48 bases framed from the first base.

This receptor chain uses TRBV27 and TRBJ2-5; 9 central bases correspond to TRBD2. The sequence was collected from a male donor with ankylosing spondylitis. The material sequenced was blood, either unsorted or a sorted T cell fraction (not recorded which). The CDR3 sequence is CASSLYVAGGAETQYF. The sequence in DNA is TGTGCCAGCAGTTTATACGTGGCGGGAGGGGCAGAGACCCAGTACTTC.